The 27 T cell receptor beta chains below come from one sample, sequenced in a study of PD-L1 blockade in urothelial cancer. Sequenced by immunoSEQ multiplex PCR; TCRdb stores in-frame clones only, minus some. The table shows about 48,000 clones, with approximately 81% occurring only once. Documented time point: peripheral blood 6 weeks after treatment start. The starting material was PBMCs, obtained around atezolizumab (anti-PD-L1) treatment. These TCRs come from a man in his 70s with urothelial cancer.

The V call is TRBV7-9, the J call TRBJ2-2; the D gene is possibly TRBD1 (5 bases). The CDR3 contains 14 residues. Trimming took off 5 bases at V and 4 bases at J, with 11 bases between the two ends. Germline CDR1 is SEHNR and CDR2 is FQNEAQ (reference sequence). The CDR3 region has the DNA TGTGCCAGCAGCCCAGGGTATTCCACCGGGGAGCTGTTTTTT. It specifies CASSPGYSTGELFF.

The chain links TRBV5-1 to TRBJ2-7, with 8 bases lining up with TRBD1. The ends lost 4 bases at V and 6 bases at J; junction bases unmatched: 6. This CDR3 has 13 amino acids. The V gene's germline CDR1 is SGHRS and CDR2 YFSETQ. The CDR3 protein is CASSPGTGGEQYF. The CDR3 region has the DNA TGCGCCAGCAGCCCGGGGACAGGTGGCGAGCAGTACTTC.

Judged by abundance, this clone is medium-sized (0.01 to 0.1%). V and J are TRBV7-2 and TRBJ2-3; TRBD1 aligns across 9 bases. From germline, CDR1 is SGHTA and CDR2 FQGNSA. V trimming: 4 bases; J trimming: 0 bases; junction bases outside the gene matches: 5. This CDR3 is built from 16 residues. The CDR3 is CASSYTGQGSTDTQYF. The DNA for the CDR3 is TGTGCCAGCAGCTATACCGGACAGGGGAGCACAGATACGCAGTATTTT.

The chain uses TRBV11-2 and TRBJ2-6; 8 bases map to TRBD2. Germline V CDR1 and CDR2: SGHAT, FQNNGV. Germline trimming cut 5 bases from V and 0 bases from J; bases unmatched to any gene: 9. This CDR3 contains 18 residues. CDR3 in DNA: TGTGCCAGCAGCCCCAAGACGGGGGGGAGCTCTGGGGCCAACGTCCTGACTTTC. Protein product: CASSPKTGGSSGANVLTF.

V gene TRBV6-1 combines with J gene TRBJ1-2; a weak D match, TRBD1 (5 bases). V lost 6 bases, J lost 3 bases, and 8 bases lay in between. Germline V gene data show CDR1 as MNHNS and CDR2 as SASEGT. CDR3 length equals 12 residues. The CDR3 bases are TGTGCCAGCAGGGACACGGACTATGGCTACACCTTC. Its protein is CASRDTDYGYTF.

The V call is TRBV7-8, the J call TRBJ2-5; 8 nucleotides line up with TRBD1. Looked up from germline, CDR1 is SGHVS and CDR2 is FQNEAQ. This CDR3 comprises 14 residues. Unmatched junction bases numbered 7, after V lost 5 bases and J lost 5 bases. The CDR3 DNA follows: TGTGCCAGCAGCCCCTGGACAGGGATGGAGACCCAGTACTTC. It translates to CASSPWTGMETQYF.

The chain employs TRBV28 and TRBJ2-7, with no clear D. Germline V lookup: CDR1 MDHEN, CDR2 SYDVKM. Trimming cost V 4 bases and J 0 bases, with 13 bases left between them. The CDR3 runs to 15 residues. The CDR3 reads CASSSPEEASYEQYF. The CDR3, as DNA: TGTGCCAGCAGTTCTCCAGAAGAGGCCTCCTACGAGCAGTACTTC. The complete variable domain, with remaining parts taken from reference TRBV28 and TRBJ2-7, reads DVKVTQSSRYLVKRTGEKVFLECVQDMDHENMFWYRQDPGLGLRLIYFSYDVKMKEKGDIPEGYSVSREKKERFSLILESASTNQTSMYLCASSSPEEASYEQYFGPGTRLTVT.

V and J are TRBV5-1 and TRBJ2-1; D gene ambiguous. Germline V gives CDR1 SGHRS, CDR2 YFSETQ. This CDR3 has 14 residues. With 5 bases removed from V and 6 bases from J, the gap between germline ends came to 15 bases. CDR3 amino acids: CASRKLHGSNEQFF. CDR3 nucleotide sequence: TGCGCCAGCAGAAAACTGCACGGGTCCAATGAGCAGTTCTTC.

The chain employs TRBV28 and TRBJ2-2, with 8 bases lining up with TRBD2. With V trimmed by 8 bases and J by 5 bases, 13 bases remained unmatched. CDR1 is MDHEN and CDR2 is SYDVKM in the germline V gene. The CDR3 length is 16 residues. The chain's CDR3 is CASGLMSGSGTGELFF. The CDR3 nucleotides are TGTGCCAGCGGATTGATGAGCGGGAGTGGAACCGGGGAGCTGTTTTTT.

V usage is TRBV5-1 and J usage is TRBJ1-1, with 9 bases fitting TRBD1. The CDR3 has 15 residues. Germline V gene data show CDR1 as SGHRS and CDR2 as YFSETQ. The V gene end was trimmed by 0 bases and the J gene end by 4 bases; junction bases not matched to a gene: 4. The CDR3 bases are TGCGCCAGCAGCTTGGGACAGGGGGACGGCACTGAAGCTTTCTTT. Protein product: CASSLGQGDGTEAFF.

In the case of this clone: Because it lacks the conserved phenylalanine or tryptophan at the end, this CDR3 is likely a read error. Because the CDR3's place on the DNA is in doubt, the DNA is left out and the CDR3 is given as listed by TCRdb. The chain uses TRBV2 and TRBJ2-3; whether TRBD1, the table's D call, matches the DNA was not checked. Germline V gives CDR1 SNHLY, CDR2 FYNNEI. The CDR3 sequence runs 12 residues, both termini included. The CDR3 spells CASSDRGQNTVY.

This chain uses TRBV6-5 with TRBJ2-1, with TRBD1 matching 7 bases. Germline trimming cut 5 bases from V and 4 bases from J; bases unmatched to any gene: 5. This CDR3 has 14 amino acids. Germline CDR1 reads MNHEY; CDR2 reads SVGAGI. The CDR3: CASSPGDSYNEQFF. The DNA of the CDR3 is TGTGCCAGCAGTCCAGGGGACAGTTACAATGAGCAGTTCTTC.

This sequence joins TRBV13 and TRBJ2-7; no reliable D call. The CDR3 totals 16 residues. The germline V gene encodes CDR1 PRHDT and CDR2 FYEKMQ (reference sequence). Trimming cost V 4 bases and J 0 bases, with 16 bases left between them. The DNA of the CDR3 is TGTGCCAGCAGCTCCCACCTACTCCCGAGCTCCTACGAGCAGTACTTC. Translating gives CASSSHLLPSSYEQYF.

The chain carries TRBV5-4 and TRBJ2-3, with 12 nucleotides matching TRBD2. CDR3 length equals 16 residues. V lost 2 bases, J lost 4 bases, and 5 bases stayed unmatched. Looked up from germline, CDR1 is SGHNT and CDR2 is YYREEE (reference sequence). The CDR3 DNA sequence: TGTGCCAGCAGCTTTAGGGCTAGCGGGAGGGCAGATACGCAGTATTTT. Its translation: CASSFRASGRADTQYF.

This chain uses TRBV6-1 with TRBJ1-5; D is possibly TRBD1 (6 bases). This CDR3 is 15 amino acids long. Per the germline V gene, CDR1 is MNHNS and CDR2 is SASEGT. V was clipped by 7 bases and J by 9 bases, with 22 bases between them. CDR3 protein: CASNTRQAIIRPQHF. For the CDR3, the DNA is TGTGCCAGCAACACCCGACAGGCTATTATTCGGCCCCAGCATTTT.

The chain links TRBV27 to TRBJ2-7, with unresolved D. The CDR3 has 13 amino acids. CDR1 MNHEY and CDR2 SMNVEV come from the germline V gene (reference sequence). Trimming stripped 3 bases from V and 3 bases from J, with 9 bases between. The chain's CDR3 is CASSFGAIYEQYF. The DNA of the CDR3 is TGTGCCAGCAGTTTTGGAGCTATCTACGAGCAGTACTTC.

This chain connects TRBV5-1 to TRBJ2-7; 9 bases agree with TRBD1. From germline, CDR1 is SGHRS and CDR2 YFSETQ. Trimming took 2 bases from V and 5 from J; bases not matched to a gene: 11. The CDR3 is 16 amino acids. The CDR3: CASSLRPGQGTNEQYF. CDR3 bases: TGCGCCAGCAGCTTACGCCCGGGACAGGGTACCAACGAGCAGTACTTC. Supplemented by reference TRBV5-1 and TRBJ2-7, the full variable domain reads KAGVTQTPRYLIKTRGQQVTLSCSPISGHRSVSWYQQTPGQGLQFLFEYFSETQRNKGNFPGRFSGRQFSNSRSEMNVSTLELGDSALYLCASSLRPGQGTNEQYFGPGTRLTVT.

The chain couples TRBV28 to TRBJ2-7, with TRBD1 matching 7 bases. Trimming cost V 8 bases and J 3 bases; bases outside gene matches: 4. Germline assignment: CDR1 MDHEN and CDR2 SYDVKM. The CDR3 totals 12 residues. The CDR3 loop is CASYHRGYEQYF. CDR3 nucleotide sequence: TGTGCCAGCTATCACAGGGGCTACGAGCAGTACTTC.

This sequence joins TRBV30 and TRBJ2-3; maybe TRBD1 (5 bases). Germline V gene lookup returns CDR1 GTSNPN and CDR2 SVGIG (reference sequence). The length of the CDR3 is 15 residues. V lost 2 bases to trimming and J lost 2 bases, with 14 bases between them. Here the CDR3 DNA reads TGTGCCTGGAGTAAGGGGATACCGTCCACAGATACGCAGTATTTT. It encodes CAWSKGIPSTDTQYF.

The sample holds a few counts of this clone. The chain has TRBV19 and TRBJ2-2; 8 positions match TRBD1. This CDR3 region has 19 residues. Per germline, CDR1 LNHDA and CDR2 SQIVND (reference sequence). V lost 5 bases and J lost 3; bases outside the gene matches: 17. This CDR3 is CASSFPKRNQGADTGELFF. CDR3 DNA: TGTGCCAGTAGTTTTCCTAAGCGGAATCAGGGGGCGGACACCGGGGAGCTGTTTTTT.

The table lists this clone with a count of one. CDR3 DNA: TGTGCCAGCAGCTTGGGTAGCGGGGGGGATACGCAGTATTTT. It specifies CASSLGSGGDTQYF. V and J are TRBV7-2 and TRBJ2-3; 10 nucleotides line up with TRBD2. The germline V gene encodes CDR1 SGHTA and CDR2 FQGNSA. V lost 3 bases to trimming and J lost 6 bases; unmatched junction nucleotides: 3. The length of the CDR3 is 14 residues.

The chain carries TRBV29-1 and TRBJ1-2, with 9 bases lining up with TRBD1. The germline CDR1 and CDR2 sequences are SQVTM and ANQGSEA. The CDR3 is made up of 13 amino acids. V lost 7 bases, J lost 4 bases, and 7 bases stayed unmatched. This chain's CDR3 is CSANPTGGYGYTF. The CDR3 DNA follows: TGCAGCGCCAACCCGACAGGGGGCTATGGCTACACCTTC. Using reference TRBV29-1 and TRBJ1-2 for the parts outside the CDR3, the full variable domain is SAVISQKPSRDICQRGTSLTIQCQVDSQVTMMFWYRQQPGQSLTLIATANQGSEATYESGFVIDKFPISRPNLTFSTLTVSNMSPEDSSIYLCSANPTGGYGYTFGSGTRLTVV.

The V gene is TRBV11-2, the J gene TRBJ2-5; 10 bases line up with TRBD1. Germline V lookup: CDR1 SGHAT, CDR2 FQNNGV. J lost 5 bases, V lost 4 bases, and 7 bases had no gene match. This CDR3 is 15 amino acids long. This CDR3 reads CASSYTTGGGETQYF. CDR3 nucleotide sequence: TGTGCCAGCAGCTACACGACAGGGGGCGGTGAGACCCAGTACTTC.

The chain is built from TRBV30 and TRBJ2-3; 7 positions agree with TRBD1. Looked up from germline, CDR1 is GTSNPN and CDR2 is SVGIG (reference sequence). J gave up 2 bases and V 5 bases, and 7 bases lay outside the gene matches. This CDR3 is built from 14 residues. The CDR3 here is CAWWDRVYTDTQYF. CDR3 DNA: TGTGCCTGGTGGGACAGAGTCTACACAGATACGCAGTATTTT.

The gene calls are TRBV19 and TRBJ2-7; 9 bases line up with TRBD2. J gave up 0 bases and V 4 bases, and 7 bases lay outside the gene matches. The CDR3 has 16 residues. Germline assignment: CDR1 LNHDA and CDR2 SQIVND (reference sequence). The CDR3 here is CASSTLFSGSSYEQYF. CDR3 DNA: TGTGCCAGTAGTACCCTTTTTAGCGGGAGCTCCTACGAGCAGTACTTC.

This chain joins TRBV5-8 and TRBJ2-7, with a weak D call TRBD2 (6 bases). The V end lost 0 bases, the J end lost 2 bases, and 12 bases lay between the germline ends. CDR1 SGHTS and CDR2 YDEGEE come from the germline V gene. There are 15 residues in the CDR3. CDR3 bases: TGTGCCAGCAGCTTGGCCCTCGGGGGTACCTACGAGCAGTACTTC. Protein sequence: CASSLALGGTYEQYF.

This clone was seen a handful of times. This chain uses TRBV9 with TRBJ2-1; 11 nucleotides match TRBD2. CDR1 is SGDLS and CDR2 is YYNGEE in the germline V gene. J lost 6 bases, V lost 3 bases, and 2 bases had no gene match. This CDR3 has 14 amino acids. CDR3 region: CASSETSGINEQFF. The CDR3, as DNA: TGTGCCAGCAGCGAGACTAGCGGGATCAATGAGCAGTTCTTC.